Listed below are T cell receptor beta chains from one sample, sequenced in a study of CD8+CD57+ T cells in acquired aplastic anemia. MiXCR, applied by TCRdb to the reads, yields one record per CDR3 protein. The sample lists about 190,000 distinct CDR3 sequences, around 65% occurring once. Material: sorted CD4+, CD8+, or CD8+CD57+ T cells (not recorded which) from PBMCs. All receptors come from a human donor with severe aplastic anemia or a healthy control (not recorded which). The CDR3 runs from the conserved cysteine through the conserved F or W. A D gene is named only where the DNA matches it firmly. Not all rows give a size; the values are once, few, many and, for expanded clones, a class.

-,TRBJ2-5,TRBV19,-,TGTGCCAGTAGTATAGATTACCAAGAGACCCAGTACTTC,CASSIDYQETQYF
once,TRBJ2-7,TRBV11-2,-,TGTGCCAGCAGCTTACTTCGCGGAAGATCCTCCTACGAGCAGTACTTC,CASSLLRGRSSYEQYF
-,TRBJ1-6,TRBV5-8,-,TGTGCCAGCAGCCTGGGGATGCATAATTCACCCCTCCACTTT,CASSLGMHNSPLHF
-,TRBJ2-1,TRBV20-1,-,TGCAGTGCTAGTGTACTAAACTACAATGAGCAGTTCTTC,CSASVLNYNEQFF
many,TRBJ2-7,TRBV7-2,-,TGTGCCAGCAGCCCGGACACGACTAGGGGCGGGTCCTACGAGCAGTACTTC,CASSPDTTRGGSYEQYF
-,TRBJ2-1,TRBV7-7,-,TGTGCTAGCAGCTCCCCGGGACCGGACAATGAGCAGTTCTTC,CASSSPGPDNEQFF
-,TRBJ1-1,TRBV13,TRBD1,TGTGCCAGCAGCTTCGCCACAGGGGTGACTGAAGCTTTCTTT,CASSFATGVTEAFF
-,TRBJ1-4,TRBV6-6,TRBD1,TGTGCCAGCAGTTACGTATGGGACAGGGGGGTAACTAATGAAAAACTGTTTTTT,CASSYVWDRGVTNEKLFF
few,TRBJ2-5,TRBV25-1,TRBD2,TGTGCCAGCAGTGAGGGGGGAGGGGAAGAGACCCAGTACTTC,CASSEGGGEETQYF
once,TRBJ1-4,TRBV6-2/TRBV6-3,-,TGTGCCAGCAGTGTAAGGGGGGGGCATGAAAAACTGTTTTTT,CASSVRGGHEKLFF
few,TRBJ2-3,TRBV7-2,TRBD2,TGTGCCAGCAGTTCAGGGACTAGCGGGGCCACCCTAGGTACAGATACGCAGTATTTT,CASSSGTSGATLGTDTQYF
-,TRBJ2-3,TRBV3-1,-,TGTGCCAGCAGCCAAGATGTAGGGGGTGGCACAGATACGCAGTATTTT,CASSQDVGGGTDTQYF
-,TRBJ2-7,TRBV5-1,-,TGCGCCAGCAGCCCAACCGCAATAGTGGCCTGCGAGCAGTACTTC,CASSPTAIVACEQYF
few,TRBJ2-3,TRBV24-1,-,TGTGCCACCAGTGATTTGAGAGGACAGACCACAGATACGCAGTATTTT,CATSDLRGQTTDTQYF
-,TRBJ2-1,TRBV29-1,TRBD2,TGCAGCATGTGTTTGACTAGCGCCGGAAGGGAGCAGTTCTTC,CSMCLTSAGREQFF
-,TRBJ2-7,TRBV7-9,TRBD1,TGTGCCAGCAGCCCAACGACAGGGTCAGCCGAGCAGTACTTC,CASSPTTGSAEQYF
-,TRBJ2-2,TRBV4-1,-,TGCGCCAGCAGCCTGGGCGGGGCGCTCCTTGAACCGGGGCTGTTTTTT,CASSLGGALLEPGLFF
-,TRBJ2-3,TRBV10-3,TRBD1,TGTGCCATCAGTGGTGGACAGGACACGGATACGCAGTATTTT,CAISGGQDTDTQYF
-,TRBJ1-1,TRBV19,-,TGTGCCAGTAGTATTGGCGACCGGGCTGAAGCTTTCTTT,CASSIGDRAEAFF
-,TRBJ1-5,TRBV15,-,TGTGCCACCAGCAGAGTATTTCGGACACCCGATAGCAATCAGCCCCAGCATTTT,CATSRVFRTPDSNQPQHF
many,TRBJ2-5,TRBV2,TRBD1,TGTGCCAGCACGACAGGGGAAGAGACCCAGTACTTC,CASTTGEETQYF
once,TRBJ2-3,TRBV29-1,-,TGCAGCGTTGAAAGAAAAGAGGGCTCAGATACGCAGTATTTT,CSVERKEGSDTQYF
-,TRBJ1-6,TRBV9,TRBD1,TGTGCCAGCAGCGTAGCTTCAGGGGGCAGGGGAAATTCACCCCTCCACTTT,CASSVASGGRGNSPLHF
-,TRBJ1-2,TRBV5-6,-,TGTGCCAGCAGCTTGCGCGACTCGGGGCAGATACTCTATGGCTACACCTTC,CASSLRDSGQILYGYTF
many,TRBJ2-7,TRBV27,-,TGTGCCAGCAGTGGGGTCCCAGACTTCGGGAACGAGCAGTACTTC,CASSGVPDFGNEQYF
-,TRBJ1-5,TRBV12-3/TRBV12-4,-,TGTGCCAGCAGTCGCGAGGGGGTAGGCCTTGGACAGCCCCAGCATTTT,CASSREGVGLGQPQHF
-,TRBJ2-7,TRBV2,-,TGTGCCAGCAGTGACCCGGTGATAGGCCCCTACGAGCAGTACTTC,CASSDPVIGPYEQYF
-,TRBJ2-2,TRBV5-4,TRBD1,TGTGCCAGCAGTTCCGGGACAGAGGGAAACACCGGGGAGCTGTTTTTT,CASSSGTEGNTGELFF
-,TRBJ1-1,TRBV7-2,-,TGTGCCAGCAGCTTTCGACTCGGACAGTCTGAAGCTTTCTTT,CASSFRLGQSEAFF
few,TRBJ2-7,TRBV7-9,-,TGTGCCAGCACCGACCAGGGCCAGCGCCCCCACGAGCAGTACTTC,CASTDQGQRPHEQYF
many,TRBJ2-2,TRBV19,TRBD2,TGTGCCACCGGTAGCGGGGGAAACACCGGGGAGCTGTTTTTT,CATGSGGNTGELFF
few,TRBJ2-2,TRBV19,-,TGTGCCAGTACCCCCCCTTTCGCCGGGGAGCTGTTTTTT,CASTPPFAGELFF
-,TRBJ1-2,TRBV6-1,-,TGTGCCAGCAGTGAAGCGCCTCGGAATTACTATGGCTACACCTTC,CASSEAPRNYYGYTF
-,TRBJ2-2,TRBV24-1,-,TGTGCCACCAGTGACATAGGGGGTTCGGGGGAGCTGTTTTTT,CATSDIGGSGELFF
-,TRBJ1-2,TRBV11-2,TRBD1,TGTGCCAGCAGCTTAGTAGGGATACCATCCGGGACAGGGGGCGATGGCTACACCTTC,CASSLVGIPSGTGGDGYTF
many,TRBJ1-1,TRBV30,-,TGTGCCTGGGGGCCAGGGTTCACTGAAGCTTTCTTT,CAWGPGFTEAFF
-,TRBJ2-7,TRBV7-6,-,TGTGCCAGCAGCTCCGGACAGCTCTTAGGAGATTACGAGCAGTACTTC,CASSSGQLLGDYEQYF
-,TRBJ2-7,TRBV29-1,-,TGCAGCAGCCGGGACAACTACGAGCAGTACTTC,CSSRDNYEQYF
once,TRBJ1-2,TRBV18,-,TGTGACAGCTCACCAACTGGACAGAGCTATGGCTACACCTTC,CDSSPTGQSYGYTF
-,TRBJ2-5,TRBV24-1,-,TGTGCCACCAGTGACCAATACCGGGACCTCGGGGAGACCCAGTACTTC,CATSDQYRDLGETQYF
-,TRBJ2-3,TRBV7-7,TRBD2,TGTGCTAGCAGCTTATCCTTCCTAGCGGGAGGGCCCTCTAGCACAGATACGCAGTATTTT,CASSLSFLAGGPSSTDTQYF
-,TRBJ1-1,TRBV2,-,TGTGCCAGCAGAGGGCGGCAGCTGGTCACTGAAGCTTTCTTT,CASRGRQLVTEAFF
many,TRBJ2-5,TRBV6-5,TRBD1,TGTGCCAGCAGTCACCTGCAGGGGGCTTCAGAGACCCAGTACTTC,CASSHLQGASETQYF
-,TRBJ1-5,TRBV5-1,-,TGCGCCAGCAGCTCATTAGCGGGGAACCTTAGTCAGCCCCAGCATTTT,CASSSLAGNLSQPQHF
few,TRBJ1-1,TRBV20-1,-,TGCAGTGCTAGAGATGTAGAGACAGTAGCGGGGGACACTGAAGCTTTCTTT,CSARDVETVAGDTEAFF
once,TRBJ2-7,TRBV9,TRBD1,TGTGCCAGCAGCGCGGGACAGGCGAGCTCCTACGAGCAGTACTTC,CASSAGQASSYEQYF
-,TRBJ2-4,TRBV7-2,-,TGTGCCAGCAGTTCTCAAAGGGTGGTCAGTGCCAAAAACATTCAGTACTTC,CASSSQRVVSAKNIQYF
many,TRBJ1-1,TRBV10-2,-,TGCGCCAGCAGTGGACAGTTGAACACTGAAGCTTTCTTT,CASSGQLNTEAFF
many,TRBJ2-7,TRBV2,-,TGTGCCAGCAGTGGATCCGGGACAACCGACTCCTACGAGCAGTACTTC,CASSGSGTTDSYEQYF
-,TRBJ1-2,TRBV29-1,-,TGCAGCGTTGAAGACAGTCCACGCTGTGGCTACACCTTC,CSVEDSPRCGYTF
few,TRBJ2-7,TRBV20-1,-,TGCAGTGCTAGAGAACTCGGGGCCTACGAGCAGTACTTC,CSARELGAYEQYF
-,TRBJ2-1,TRBV24-1,-,TGTGCCACCAGTGATCGTTTCAGATCCAATTACAATGAGCAGTTCTTC,CATSDRFRSNYNEQFF
-,TRBJ1-6,TRBV7-9,TRBD1,TGTGCCAGCAGCGGACAGGGTATAGGTTCACCCCTCCACTTT,CASSGQGIGSPLHF
few,TRBJ1-1,TRBV10-1,-,TGCGCCAGCAGTGAGGGAAGCCTCGAAGCTTTCTTT,CASSEGSLEAFF
-,TRBJ2-7,TRBV24-1,TRBD2,TGTGCCACCCCGACTAGCGGGAGGGCCGCCTTCTACGAGCAGTACTTC,CATPTSGRAAFYEQYF
-,TRBJ1-2,TRBV19,-,TGTGCCAGTAGCCCCCCTACTAGGGCAACTAACTATGGCTACACCTTC,CASSPPTRATNYGYTF
-,TRBJ2-7,TRBV7-2,TRBD2,TGTGCCAGCAGCTCAGATAGCGGGGGGGCAGGCTCCTACGAGCAGTACTTC,CASSSDSGGAGSYEQYF